Listed here are 30 T cell receptor beta chains from one sample, sequenced in a study of shared clonotypes between healthy human individuals (dated by TCRdb to 2018 to 2021). CD8 naive samples were CD45RO-negative cells positively selected for CCR7, giving a CD45RA+CCR7+ population that excluded TemRA cells. The method behind the library was the immunoSEQ multiplex PCR assay. What TCRdb holds here is the immuneACCESS table cut down to in-frame rearrangements. Part of the clones is not present; checked against another copy, under half of the missing clones reflect an unresolved V gene, and the others are unexplained. The sample yields about 2 million clones; 85% to 95% were counted once. Of the sample, under 1.5% falls within the top ten clones. Sequences were obtained from naive CD8+ T cells sorted from blood. The cell subset or site label for this specimen denotes: CD45RA+CCR7+. The receptors come from a man in his late teens or twenties in good health.

V is TRBV9 and J is TRBJ2-1, with D perhaps TRBD2 (5 bases). Trimming took off 4 bases at V and 6 bases at J, with 17 bases between the two ends. Per the germline V gene, CDR1 is SGDLS and CDR2 is YYNGEE. The CDR3 is 15 amino acids. The CDR3 spells CASSLRGGSFNEQFF. The CDR3 nucleotides are TGTGCCAGCAGCCTACGAGGCGGGTCTTTCAATGAGCAGTTCTTC.

This clone was counted a single time. The chain couples TRBV5-1 to TRBJ2-6, with 8 positions matching TRBD1. The germline V gene encodes CDR1 SGHRS and CDR2 YFSETQ. This CDR3 comprises 17 residues. V lost 1 base, J lost 2 bases, and 5 bases stayed unmatched. CDR3 in amino acids: CASSLRPGGTGANVLTF. In DNA, the CDR3 is TGCGCCAGCAGCTTGCGGCCAGGGGGCACTGGGGCCAACGTCCTGACTTTC.

The rearrangement joins TRBV5-6 to TRBJ2-2, with 10 bases matching TRBD2. The CDR3 consists of 17 residues. CDR1 is SGHDT, CDR2 YYEEEE, per germline. V dropped 0 bases and J dropped 3; count of bases not matched to a gene: 5. The CDR3 region has the DNA TGTGCCAGCAGCTTGGCAATAGCGGGGGGTTACACCGGGGAGCTGTTTTTT. Its translation: CASSLAIAGGYTGELFF.

On this clone: The same CDR3 is also encoded by other DNA sequences in this sample. This rearrangement joins TRBV27 to TRBJ2-1, with 11 bases aligning to TRBD2. CDR3 length: 16 residues. Germline V gives CDR1 MNHEY, CDR2 SMNVEV (reference sequence). J lost 7 bases, V lost 0 bases, and 5 bases had no gene match. The CDR3 reads CASSLSPGTSGNEQFF. The DNA for the CDR3 is TGTGCCAGCAGTTTATCACCGGGGACTAGCGGAAATGAGCAGTTCTTC.

This rearrangement joins TRBV11-2 to TRBJ1-2; TRBD1 is a possible D gene (6 bases). This CDR3 has 15 residues. Germline V gives CDR1 SGHAT, CDR2 FQNNGV. With 5 bases removed from V and 0 bases from J, the gap between germline ends came to 13 bases. CDR3 region: CASSASGQSNYGYTF. The CDR3 DNA follows: TGTGCCAGCAGCGCCAGCGGACAGTCTAACTATGGCTACACCTTC.

J is TRBJ1-5 and V is TRBV7-8; D perhaps matches TRBD1 (5 bases). Germline lookup yields CDR1 SGHVS and CDR2 FQNEAQ. The CDR3 extends over 17 amino acids. The V end lost 3 bases, the J end lost 1 base, and 16 bases lay between the germline ends. The CDR3 DNA is TGTGCCAGCAGCTTGGGACCCGAAAAGGGGAGCAATCAGCCCCAGCATTTT. This translates into CASSLGPEKGSNQPQHF.

The chain has TRBV28 and TRBJ2-7; TRBD1 aligns across 8 bases. With V trimmed by 5 bases and J by 4 bases, 10 bases remained unmatched. This CDR3 is 15 amino acids long. Germline V gene lookup returns CDR1 MDHEN and CDR2 SYDVKM. CDR3 protein: CASSPPRTGIYEQYF. For the CDR3, the DNA is TGTGCCAGCAGTCCCCCCCGGACAGGGATTTACGAGCAGTACTTC.

The V gene is TRBV5-4, the J gene TRBJ1-1; D is uncertain. The CDR3 loop spans 13 amino acids. Trimming took 1 base from V and 3 from J, leaving 7 bases between them. The germline gives CDR1 SGHNT, CDR2 YYREEE (reference sequence). CDR3 coding DNA: TGTGCCAGCAGCTTGACTTGGGACACTGAAGCTTTCTTT. Translated: CASSLTWDTEAFF.

The V gene is TRBV12-5, the J gene TRBJ2-2; unclear D gene. V was pared by 8 bases and J by 2 bases, with 9 bases between. This CDR3 region has 13 residues. Per the germline V gene, CDR1 is LGHNT and CDR2 is FRNRAP. The chain's CDR3 is CASLQHNTGELFF. The CDR3 region has the DNA TGTGCTAGTTTACAGCACAACACCGGGGAGCTGTTTTTT.

V is TRBV6-5 and J is TRBJ1-2; the D gene is possibly TRBD1 (6 bases). Germline V gene data show CDR1 as MNHEY and CDR2 as SVGAGI. Deletions cut 6 bases from V and 8 bases from J, with 13 bases between. This CDR3 is built from 12 residues. The CDR3 reads CASRKQGHGYTF. The CDR3 bases are TGTGCCAGCAGGAAACAGGGACACGGCTACACCTTC.

The chain carries TRBV28 and TRBJ1-6, with a possible D match to TRBD1 (5 bases). Germline CDR1 reads MDHEN; CDR2 reads SYDVKM. The length of the CDR3 is 15 residues. Trimming took off 0 bases at V and 6 bases at J, with 9 bases between the two ends. In DNA, the CDR3 is TGTGCCAGCAGTTTATGGGGGGGGGTTAATTCACCCCTCCACTTT. It encodes CASSLWGGVNSPLHF.

The chain couples TRBV21-1 to TRBJ2-7; no DNA check was done on the table's D call, TRBD2. TRBV21-1 is labeled a pseudogene. The CDR3 is 12 amino acids. The CDR3 DNA reads as TGTGCCAGCAGCAAATCGTCCTACGAGCAGTACTTC. Translated, it gives CASSKSSYEQYF.

The chain couples TRBV5-6 to TRBJ2-2, with D uncertain. V was trimmed by 4 bases and J by 3 bases, leaving 13 bases between them. CDR1 and CDR2 from the germline V gene are SGHDT and YYEEEE. The CDR3 spans 15 residues. CDR3 coding DNA: TGTGCCAGCAGCCCCTGGAGCAGGTACACCGGGGAGCTGTTTTTT. Its protein product is CASSPWSRYTGELFF.

V usage is TRBV7-8 and J usage is TRBJ2-2; D may be TRBD2 (5 bases). Germline assignment: CDR1 SGHVS and CDR2 FQNEAQ. The length of the CDR3 is 15 residues. V was shortened by 6 bases and J by 9 bases, with 20 bases between the two germline ends. CDR3 DNA: TGTGCCAGCAGACTGATCCAGGCTAGCCAGTGGGAGCTGTTTTTT. It yields the protein CASRLIQASQWELFF.

V is TRBV11-2 and J is TRBJ1-2; weak D call: TRBD1 (5 bases). Germline V lookup: CDR1 SGHAT, CDR2 FQNNGV. Trimming stripped 7 bases from V and 6 bases from J, with 9 bases between. The CDR3 loop spans 11 amino acids. CDR3 residues: CASKTADGYTF. CDR3 nucleotides: TGTGCCAGCAAGACAGCGGATGGCTACACCTTC.

The chain couples TRBV5-6 to TRBJ2-7; 11 bases are a match to TRBD2. CDR1 is SGHDT and CDR2 is YYEEEE in the germline V gene. CDR3 length: 15 amino acids. V trimming: 3 bases; J trimming: 4 bases; junction bases outside the gene matches: 6. CDR3 DNA: TGTGCCAGCAGCTGGAGACTAGCGGGAACGTACGAGCAGTACTTC. This gives the protein CASSWRLAGTYEQYF.

This rearrangement joins TRBV28 to TRBJ2-3, with 9 bases fitting TRBD1. CDR1 is MDHEN and CDR2 is SYDVKM in the germline V gene. The CDR3 extends over 15 amino acids. The V and J ends lost 7 bases and 1 base, in that order; junction bases with no gene match: 6. The CDR3 here is CASTEQGAGTDTQYF. CDR3 DNA sequence: TGTGCCAGCACCGAACAGGGGGCAGGCACAGATACGCAGTATTTT.

This clone showed up just once. This chain links TRBV4-3 with TRBJ1-4; 9 bases are a match to TRBD1. Germline lookup yields CDR1 LGHNA and CDR2 YSLEER. J gave up 5 bases and V 4 bases, and 5 bases lay outside the gene matches. The CDR3 sequence is 15 residues long. The CDR3 here is CASSLRGTGNEKLFF. DNA of the CDR3: TGCGCCAGCAGCCTCAGGGGGACAGGGAATGAAAAACTGTTTTTT.

The V call is TRBV27, the J call TRBJ2-7; D uncertain. The CDR3 covers 11 residues. The V end was cut by 6 bases, the J end by 2 bases, with 5 bases between. Germline-derived CDR1 and CDR2 are MNHEY and SMNVEV (reference sequence). The CDR3 DNA sequence: TGTGCCAGCAGGGCAACCTACGAGCAGTACTTC. Protein sequence: CASRATYEQYF.

V usage is TRBV29-1 and J usage is TRBJ1-1, with D uncertain. Germline assignment: CDR1 SQVTM and CDR2 ANQGSEA. V lost 6 bases, J lost 1 base, and 15 bases lay in between. The CDR3 has 14 amino acids. DNA for the CDR3: TGCAGCGTCCGACCGGCGGGCGGGAACACTGAAGCTTTCTTT. It specifies CSVRPAGGNTEAFF.

As to this clone: Other DNA sequences in this sample translate to the same CDR3. The rearrangement links TRBV27 to TRBJ1-4; D is undetermined. This CDR3 comprises 15 residues. Between the trimmed V and J ends, which lost 5 bases and 1 base, there was a span of 11 bases. The germline CDR1 and CDR2 sequences are MNHEY and SMNVEV (reference sequence). The CDR3 bases are TGTGCCAGCAGTCTAGGAGCAGGAACTAATGAAAAACTGTTTTTT. Residues: CASSLGAGTNEKLFF.

Notes on this clone: Other nucleotide sequences from this sample produce the same CDR3. The V call is TRBV7-6, the J call TRBJ2-2, with TRBD2 as a possible D gene (5 bases). CDR1 is SGHVS, CDR2 FNYEAQ, per germline. There are 12 residues in the CDR3. With 5 bases removed from V and 4 bases from J, the gap between germline ends came to 5 bases. CDR3 sequence (DNA): TGTGCCAGCAGCCGGGGCACCGGGGAGCTGTTTTTT. As protein: CASSRGTGELFF.

This CDR3 reads CASSSGGAVYEQYF. The CDR3 DNA is TGTGCCAGCAGCTCGGGAGGGGCGGTCTACGAGCAGTACTTC. V usage is TRBV5-6 and J usage is TRBJ2-7, with TRBD2 matching over 8 bases. With V trimmed by 3 bases and J by 3 bases, 5 bases remained unmatched. Germline V CDR1 and CDR2: SGHDT, YYEEEE. The CDR3 totals 14 residues.

The chain recombines TRBV27 with TRBJ2-7; 11 positions match TRBD2. Germline-derived CDR1 and CDR2 are MNHEY and SMNVEV (reference sequence). This CDR3 is built from 16 residues. The V and J ends lost 1 base and 7 bases, in that order; junction bases with no gene match: 9. The CDR3, as DNA: TGTGCCAGCAGTTTATGGTTTAGCGGGGGGGCCGAAGAGCAGTACTTC. As protein: CASSLWFSGGAEEQYF.

This sequence joins TRBV13 and TRBJ2-2, with D uncertain. This CDR3 contains 17 residues. The germline CDR1 and CDR2 sequences are PRHDT and FYEKMQ (reference sequence). The V end was cut by 7 bases, the J end by 4 bases, with 22 bases between. CDR3 sequence reads: CASMTTSDGDGTGELFF. CDR3 sequence (DNA): TGTGCCAGCATGACAACCTCGGACGGAGACGGCACCGGGGAGCTGTTTTTT.

The CDR3 is CASSYSTWDRAYEQYF. CDR3 nucleotide sequence: TGTGCCAGCAGTTACTCGACATGGGACAGAGCCTACGAGCAGTACTTC. V is TRBV6-5 and J is TRBJ2-7, with 7 bases matching TRBD1. CDR3 length: 16 amino acids. The trim removed 0 bases at V and 2 bases at J, leaving 7 bases unmatched. CDR1 and CDR2 from the germline V gene are MNHEY and SVGAGI.

The chain uses TRBV7-2 and TRBJ2-7, with D unresolved. The CDR3 length is 13 residues. CDR1 and CDR2 from the germline V gene are SGHTA and FQGNSA. V gave up 2 bases and J gave up 4 bases, with 9 bases separating them. CDR3 region: CASSLPNPYEQYF. For the CDR3, the DNA is TGTGCCAGCAGCTTACCAAACCCATACGAGCAGTACTTC.

The rearrangement uses TRBV27 and TRBJ1-6; D remains ambiguous. This CDR3 is built from 15 residues. Per the germline V gene, CDR1 is MNHEY and CDR2 is SMNVEV (reference sequence). V was cut by 4 bases and J by 4 bases, with 11 bases left in between. The CDR3 DNA reads as TGTGCCAGCAGTTCTGGAGGAGGGTATAATTCACCCCTCCACTTT. This sequence encodes CASSSGGGYNSPLHF.

The chain has TRBV19 and TRBJ1-3; D is ambiguous. Germline-derived CDR1 and CDR2 are LNHDA and SQIVND (reference sequence). This CDR3 is built from 13 residues. Trimming removed 6 bases from V and 3 bases from J, with 9 bases in between. Here the CDR3 DNA reads TGTGCCAGTAGGCCAGGCGGTGGAAACACCATATATTTT. Encoded protein: CASRPGGGNTIYF.

The chain is built from TRBV2 and TRBJ1-3; tentatively, D is TRBD1 (6 bases). Germline V lookup: CDR1 SNHLY, CDR2 FYNNEI. Trimming cost V 3 bases and J 2 bases, with 8 bases left between them. This CDR3 contains 14 residues. CDR3 residues: CASSDRGTGNTIYF. The CDR3 DNA follows: TGTGCCAGCAGTGACAGGGGAACTGGAAACACCATATATTTT.